Following are 3 T cell receptor beta chains from one sample sequenced in a study of shared clonotypes between healthy human individuals. This table comes from immunoSEQ multiplex PCR, and its TCRdb copy is limited to in-frame clones, with some not included. In the table there are 2 million to 2.5 million clones, less than 95% of which are singletons. The sample consisted of naive CD4+ T cells from PBMCs. Sample subset: CD45RA+ positively selected. The receptor source for this set is a man between 18 and 29 years old in good health. Some clones in this sample may be carry-over from other donors' samples.

For this clone: Different DNA sequences within this sample yield the same CDR3. The chain combines TRBV5-1 with TRBJ1-5; D uncertain. Germline V CDR1 and CDR2: SGHRS, YFSETQ. This CDR3 is built from 14 residues. V was pared by 4 bases and J by 3 bases, with 11 bases between. CDR3 sequence: CASSPAGPNQPQHF. The CDR3 nucleotides are TGCGCCAGCAGCCCCGCGGGCCCCAATCAGCCCCAGCATTTT. The full variable domain, rest sourced from reference TRBV5-1 and TRBJ1-5, is KAGVTQTPRYLIKTRGQQVTLSCSPISGHRSVSWYQQTPGQGLQFLFEYFSETQRNKGNFPGRFSGRQFSNSRSEMNVSTLELGDSALYLCASSPAGPNQPQHFGDGTRLSIL.

DNA for the CDR3: TGTGCCAGCAGTACCCTCGGACAGACGAGCTATGGCTACACCTTC. This gives the protein CASSTLGQTSYGYTF. The chain uses TRBV27 and TRBJ1-2; a weak D match, TRBD1 (6 bases). Germline V gives CDR1 MNHEY, CDR2 SMNVEV (reference sequence). CDR3 size: 15 residues. V gave up 5 bases and J gave up 4 bases, with 17 bases separating them.

V and J are TRBV9 and TRBJ2-2; no reliable D call. CDR1 and CDR2 (germline): SGDLS, YYNGEE. Trimming cost V 0 bases and J 7 bases, with 7 bases left between them. The CDR3 sequence is 13 residues long. CDR3 in DNA: TGTGCCAGCAGCGTAGTCCGGAACGGGGAGCTGTTTTTT. It encodes CASSVVRNGELFF.